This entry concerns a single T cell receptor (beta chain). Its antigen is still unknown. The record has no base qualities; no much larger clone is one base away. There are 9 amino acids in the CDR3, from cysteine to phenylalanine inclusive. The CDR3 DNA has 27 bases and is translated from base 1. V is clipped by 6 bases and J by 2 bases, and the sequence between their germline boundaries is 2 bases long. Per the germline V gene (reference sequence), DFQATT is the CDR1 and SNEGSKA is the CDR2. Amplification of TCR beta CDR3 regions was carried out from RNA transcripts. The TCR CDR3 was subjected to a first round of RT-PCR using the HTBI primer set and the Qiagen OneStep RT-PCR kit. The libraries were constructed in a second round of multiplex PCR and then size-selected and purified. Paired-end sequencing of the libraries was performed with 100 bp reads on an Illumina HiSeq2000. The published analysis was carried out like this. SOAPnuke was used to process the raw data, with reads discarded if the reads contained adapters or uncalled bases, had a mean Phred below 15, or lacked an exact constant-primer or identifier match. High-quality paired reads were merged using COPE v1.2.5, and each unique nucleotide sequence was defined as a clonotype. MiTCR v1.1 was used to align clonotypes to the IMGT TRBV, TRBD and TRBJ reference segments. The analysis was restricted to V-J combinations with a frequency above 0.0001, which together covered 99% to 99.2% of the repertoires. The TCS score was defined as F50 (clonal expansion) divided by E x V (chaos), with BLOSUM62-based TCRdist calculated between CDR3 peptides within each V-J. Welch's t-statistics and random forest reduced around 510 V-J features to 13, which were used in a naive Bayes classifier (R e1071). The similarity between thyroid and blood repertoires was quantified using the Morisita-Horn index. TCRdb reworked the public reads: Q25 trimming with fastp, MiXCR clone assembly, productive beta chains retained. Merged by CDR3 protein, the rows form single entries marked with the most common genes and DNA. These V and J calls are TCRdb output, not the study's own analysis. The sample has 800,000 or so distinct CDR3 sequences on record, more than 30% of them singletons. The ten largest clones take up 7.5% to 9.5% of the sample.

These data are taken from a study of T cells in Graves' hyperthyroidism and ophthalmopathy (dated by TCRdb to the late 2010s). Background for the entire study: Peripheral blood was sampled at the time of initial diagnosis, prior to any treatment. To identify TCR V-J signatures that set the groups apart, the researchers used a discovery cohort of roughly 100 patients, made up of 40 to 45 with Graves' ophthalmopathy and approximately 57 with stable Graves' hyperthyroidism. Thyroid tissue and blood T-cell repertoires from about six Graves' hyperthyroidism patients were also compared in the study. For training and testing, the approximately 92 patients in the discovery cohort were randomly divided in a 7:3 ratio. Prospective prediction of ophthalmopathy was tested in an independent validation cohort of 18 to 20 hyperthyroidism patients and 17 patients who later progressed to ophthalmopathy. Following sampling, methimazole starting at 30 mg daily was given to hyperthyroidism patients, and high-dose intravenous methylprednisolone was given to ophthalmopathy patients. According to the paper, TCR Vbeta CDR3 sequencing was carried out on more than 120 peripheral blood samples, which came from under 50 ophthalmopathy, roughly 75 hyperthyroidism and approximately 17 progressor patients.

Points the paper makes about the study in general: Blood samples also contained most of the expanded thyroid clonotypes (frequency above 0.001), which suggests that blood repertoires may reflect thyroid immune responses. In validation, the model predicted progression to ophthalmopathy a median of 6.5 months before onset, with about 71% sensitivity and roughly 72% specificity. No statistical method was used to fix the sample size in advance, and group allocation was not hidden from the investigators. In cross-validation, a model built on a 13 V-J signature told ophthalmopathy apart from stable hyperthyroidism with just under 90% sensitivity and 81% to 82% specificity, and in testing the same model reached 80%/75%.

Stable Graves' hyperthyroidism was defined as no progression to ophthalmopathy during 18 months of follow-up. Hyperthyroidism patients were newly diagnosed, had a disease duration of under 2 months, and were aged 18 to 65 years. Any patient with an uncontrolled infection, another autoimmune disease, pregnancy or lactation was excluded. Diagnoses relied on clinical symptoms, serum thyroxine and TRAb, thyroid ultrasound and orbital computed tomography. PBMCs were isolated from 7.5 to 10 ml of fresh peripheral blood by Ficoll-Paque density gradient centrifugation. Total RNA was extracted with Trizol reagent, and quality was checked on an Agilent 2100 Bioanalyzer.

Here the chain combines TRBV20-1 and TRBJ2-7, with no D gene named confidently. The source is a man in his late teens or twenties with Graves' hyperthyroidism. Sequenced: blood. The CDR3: CSAPYEQYF. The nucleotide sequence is TGCAGTGCCCCCTACGAGCAGTACTTC.